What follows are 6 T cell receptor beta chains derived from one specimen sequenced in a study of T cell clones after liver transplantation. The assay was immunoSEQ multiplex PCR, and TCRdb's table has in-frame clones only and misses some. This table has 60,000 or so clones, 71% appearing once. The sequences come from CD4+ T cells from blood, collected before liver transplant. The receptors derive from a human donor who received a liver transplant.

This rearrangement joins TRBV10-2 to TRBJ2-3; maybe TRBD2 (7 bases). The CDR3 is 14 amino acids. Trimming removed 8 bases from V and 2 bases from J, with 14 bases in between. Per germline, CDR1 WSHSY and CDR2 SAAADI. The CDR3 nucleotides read TGCGCCAGCGAGGAGGGGGGGTCCACAGATACGCAGTATTTT. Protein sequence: CASEEGGSTDTQYF.

This CDR3 is CASSEPPGASYNSPLHF. The CDR3, as DNA: TGCGCCAGCAGTGAGCCCCCTGGGGCCTCCTATAATTCACCCCTCCACTTT. This chain connects TRBV10-2 to TRBJ1-6; D might be TRBD1 (5 bases). The CDR3 is 17 residues long. With 2 bases removed from V and 0 bases from J, the gap between germline ends came to 11 bases. Germline V CDR1 and CDR2: WSHSY, SAAADI.

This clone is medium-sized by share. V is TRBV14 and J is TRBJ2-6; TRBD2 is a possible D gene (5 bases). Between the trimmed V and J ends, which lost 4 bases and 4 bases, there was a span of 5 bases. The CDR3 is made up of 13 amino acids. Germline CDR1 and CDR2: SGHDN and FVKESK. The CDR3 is CASSPGGANVLTF. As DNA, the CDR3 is TGTGCCAGCAGCCCGGGGGGGGCCAACGTCCTGACTTTC.

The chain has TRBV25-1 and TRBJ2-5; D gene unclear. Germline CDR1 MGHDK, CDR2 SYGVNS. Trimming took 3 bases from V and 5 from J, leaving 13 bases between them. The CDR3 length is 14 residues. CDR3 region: CASSETPAGETQYF. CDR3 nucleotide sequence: TGTGCCAGCAGTGAGACGCCAGCCGGGGAGACCCAGTACTTC. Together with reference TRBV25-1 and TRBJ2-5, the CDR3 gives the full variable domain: EADIYQTPRYLVIGTGKKITLECSQTMGHDKMYWYQQDPGMELHLIHYSYGVNSTEKGDLSSESTVSRIRTEHFPLTLESARPSHTSQYLCASSETPAGETQYFGPGTRLLVL.

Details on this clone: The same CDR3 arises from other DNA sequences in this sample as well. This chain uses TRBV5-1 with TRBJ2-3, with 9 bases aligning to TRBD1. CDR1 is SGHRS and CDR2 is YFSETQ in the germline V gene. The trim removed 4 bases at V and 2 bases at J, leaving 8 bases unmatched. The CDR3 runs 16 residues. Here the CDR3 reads CASSRGGTGSTDTQYF. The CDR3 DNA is TGCGCCAGCAGCCGAGGCGGGACAGGGTCCACAGATACGCAGTATTTT.

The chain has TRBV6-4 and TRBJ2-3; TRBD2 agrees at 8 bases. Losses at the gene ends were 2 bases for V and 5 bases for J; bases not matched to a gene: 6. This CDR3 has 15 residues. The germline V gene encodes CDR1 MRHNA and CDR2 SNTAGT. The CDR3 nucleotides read TGTGCCAGCAGTGACCCGGGACTAGGGATAGATACGCAGTATTTT. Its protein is CASSDPGLGIDTQYF.